This passage covers 18 T cell receptor beta chains from one sample sequenced in a study of T cells in Graves' hyperthyroidism and ophthalmopathy. RNA transcripts provided the source from which TCR beta CDR3 regions were amplified. First-round RT-PCR targeting the TCR CDR3 was performed with the HTBI primer set. TCRdb used MiXCR to reprocess the multiplex PCR reads, holding one entry per CDR3 protein. The sample yields 600,000 or so distinct CDR3 sequences, about 16% seen once. Sequenced material: blood. These TCRs come from a woman under 40 with Graves' hyperthyroidism.

This clonotype has at least ten counts. The chain uses TRBV6-4 and TRBJ2-1, with 8 bases fitting TRBD2. The CDR3 totals 14 residues. V lost 6 bases, J lost 10 bases, and 11 bases stayed unmatched. The V gene's germline CDR1 is MRHNA and CDR2 SNTAGT. The CDR3 DNA reads TGTGCCAGCAGCGACGGACTAGCCCCTTCCGAGCAGTTCTTC. Protein: CASSDGLAPSEQFF.

The chain couples TRBV5-6 to TRBJ1-4, with unresolved D. The length of the CDR3 is 16 residues. The V gene lost 6 bases and the J gene lost 5 bases, with 20 bases spanning the gap. Germline V gene lookup returns CDR1 SGHDT and CDR2 YYEEEE. As DNA, the CDR3 is TGTGCCAGCACCCGGACCAAGGGCAGAACGAATGAAAAACTGTTTTTT. Amino acids: CASTRTKGRTNEKLFF. Filled out from reference TRBV5-6 and TRBJ1-4, the complete variable domain reads DAGVTQSPTHLIKTRGQQVTLRCSPKSGHDTVSWYQQALGQGPQFIFQYYEEEERQRGNFPDRFSGHQFPNYSSELNVNALLLGDSALYLCASTRTKGRTNEKLFFGSGTQLSVL.

This clonotype was detected ten times or more. The rearrangement joins TRBV11-3 to TRBJ2-5; D ambiguous. Germline V gene data show CDR1 as SGHNT and CDR2 as YENEEA. V lost 6 bases to trimming and J lost 2 bases, with 19 bases between them. The CDR3 is made up of 16 amino acids. The DNA for the CDR3 is TGTGCCAGCAGTCTCCTTGGACGGAGAGTACAAGAGACCCAGTACTTC. Protein sequence: CASSLLGRRVQETQYF. The whole variable domain, remainder taken from reference TRBV11-3 and TRBJ2-5, is EAGVVQSPRYKIIEKKQPVAFWCNPISGHNTLYWYLQNLGQGPELLIRYENEEAVDDSQLPKDRFSAERLKGVDSTLKIQPAELGDSAVYLCASSLLGRRVQETQYFGPGTRLLVL.

This clonotype has at least ten counts. V and J are TRBV6-1 and TRBJ1-2; possible D gene TRBD1, 5 bases. This CDR3 has 17 residues. V was trimmed by 5 bases and J by 4 bases, leaving 23 bases between them. Germline lookup yields CDR1 MNHNS and CDR2 SASEGT. This chain's CDR3 is CASSPPPGRGASYGYTF. In nucleotides, the CDR3 is TGTGCCAGCAGTCCACCTCCAGGGAGGGGCGCAAGCTATGGCTACACCTTC.

The chain recombines TRBV27 with TRBJ2-7; TRBD1 is a possible D gene (6 bases). Trimming cost V 6 bases and J 6 bases, with 15 bases left between them. CDR3 size: 13 residues. In germline, CDR1 is MNHEY, CDR2 SMNVEV (reference sequence). In DNA, the CDR3 is TGTGCCAGCAGACAGGGACCCTCCGGCGAGCAGTACTTC. Protein: CASRQGPSGEQYF.

The rearrangement uses TRBV5-1 and TRBJ1-6; tentatively, D is TRBD1 (5 bases). The CDR3 is 14 residues long. Looked up from germline, CDR1 is SGHRS and CDR2 is YFSETQ. V was shortened by 2 bases and J by 6 bases, with 9 bases between the two germline ends. CDR3 protein: CASSFPDSNSPLHF. In DNA, the CDR3 is TGCGCCAGCAGCTTTCCCGACAGTAATTCACCCCTCCACTTT.

This clonotype was found a few times. This chain joins TRBV11-2 and TRBJ1-3; a weak D match, TRBD1 (5 bases). Per germline, CDR1 SGHAT and CDR2 FQNNGV. V was trimmed by 5 bases and J by 3 bases, leaving 20 bases between them. The CDR3 contains 17 residues. The CDR3: CASSAPMSQVVGNTIYF. CDR3 coding DNA: TGTGCCAGCAGCGCGCCGATGTCACAGGTCGTTGGAAACACCATATATTTT.

This clonotype was detected a few times. This sequence joins TRBV18 and TRBJ2-1, with D possibly matching TRBD1 (6 bases). Germline CDR1 is KGHSH and CDR2 is LQKENI. The CDR3 sequence is 14 residues long. V was trimmed by 3 bases and J by 4 bases, leaving 10 bases between them. CDR3 protein: CASSPHREYNEQFF. The CDR3 DNA follows: TGTGCCAGCTCACCCCACAGGGAATACAATGAGCAGTTCTTC.

This clonotype appeared many times. This sequence joins TRBV5-5 and TRBJ2-3; TRBD2 aligns across 8 bases. Germline CDR1 and CDR2: SGHKS and YYEKEE (reference sequence). The CDR3 is 17 amino acids. V gave up 2 bases and J gave up 0 bases; unmatched junction bases: 8. The CDR3 sequence: CASSLPQLAASTDTQYF. For the CDR3, the DNA is TGTGCCAGCAGCTTACCGCAACTAGCGGCGAGCACAGATACGCAGTATTTT. Supplemented by reference TRBV5-5 and TRBJ2-3, the full variable domain reads DAGVTQSPTHLIKTRGQQVTLRCSPISGHKSVSWYQQVLGQGPQFIFQYYEKEERGRGNFPDRFSARQFPNYSSELNVNALLLGDSALYLCASSLPQLAASTDTQYFGPGTRLTVL.

On this clonotype: With a much larger clone just one base away, this may be a read error. This CDR3 fails to terminate in the conserved phenylalanine or tryptophan, so it likely reflects a read error. V is TRBV6-2 or TRBV6-3 and J is TRBJ1-1, with D maybe TRBD1 (5 bases). The germline V and J ends were trimmed by 6 bases and 3 bases, with 11 bases remaining between them. The CDR3 has 13 amino acids. Germline assignment: CDR1 MNHEY and CDR2 SVGEGT. Written as DNA, the CDR3 is TGTGCCAGCAGCGCCCGGGGGGACACTGAAGCTTTCCTT. Translation: CASSARGDTEAFL.

This chain connects TRBV6-6 to TRBJ2-2; D is possibly TRBD2 (6 bases). V dropped 0 bases and J dropped 1 base, with 15 bases sitting between them. The CDR3 contains 18 residues. The germline CDR1 and CDR2 sequences are MNHNY and SVGAGI (reference sequence). The DNA of the CDR3 is TGTGCCAGCAGTTACTCGGGGGGATTAATAGGGAACACCGGGGAGCTGTTTTTT. Its protein product is CASSYSGGLIGNTGELFF.

Many counts were recorded for this clonotype. The chain couples TRBV2 to TRBJ1-1, with D hard to call. The CDR3 loop spans 14 amino acids. CDR1 and CDR2 (germline): SNHLY, FYNNEI. The germline V and J ends were trimmed by 2 bases and 1 base, with 8 bases remaining between them. CDR3 DNA sequence: TGTGCCAGCAGTGAAAGGGAGGGGAACACTGAAGCTTTCTTT. It encodes CASSEREGNTEAFF. The complete variable domain, with remaining parts taken from reference TRBV2 and TRBJ1-1, reads EPEVTQTPSHQVTQMGQEVILRCVPISNHLYFYWYRQILGQKVEFLVSFYNNEISEKSEIFDDQFSVERPDGSNFTLKIRSTKLEDSAMYFCASSEREGNTEAFFGQGTRLTVV.

This clonotype showed up just a few times. This chain links TRBV19 with TRBJ2-4, with 7 bases identical to TRBD1. CDR1 is LNHDA and CDR2 is SQIVND in the germline V gene (reference sequence). The CDR3 consists of 15 residues. Trimming at V came to 6 bases and at J to 8 bases, leaving 13 bases not matched to a gene. CDR3: CASRPRTGTRDIQYF. The CDR3 nucleotides are TGTGCCAGTAGACCCCGGACAGGCACGCGAGACATTCAGTACTTC. Combining the CDR3 with reference TRBV19 and TRBJ2-4 gives the whole variable domain DGGITQSPKYLFRKEGQNVTLSCEQNLNHDAMYWYRQDPGQGLRLIYYSQIVNDFQKGDIAEGYSVSREKKESFPLTVTSAQKNPTAFYLCASRPRTGTRDIQYFGAGTRLSVL.

In this sample, this clonotype turned up many times. The V and J genes are TRBV9 and TRBJ2-7; D gene ambiguous. Germline V gives CDR1 SGDLS, CDR2 YYNGEE. The CDR3 length is 13 residues. Deletions cut 1 base from V and 0 bases from J, with 5 bases between. The CDR3 reads CASSVTPSYEQYF. The CDR3 DNA reads TGTGCCAGCAGCGTAACTCCCTCCTACGAGCAGTACTTC.

This chain links TRBV20-1 with TRBJ1-5; tentatively, D is TRBD1 (6 bases). This CDR3 region has 14 residues. Trimming took off 5 bases at V and 3 bases at J, with 14 bases between the two ends. From germline, CDR1 is DFQATT and CDR2 SNEGSKA (reference sequence). The CDR3 DNA reads TGCAGTGCTCGATTTTTGGGGGCCAATCAGCCCCAGCATTTT. Its protein product is CSARFLGANQPQHF.

There are many counts of this clonotype. The chain links TRBV11-2 to TRBJ2-1, with 10 bases lining up with TRBD1. Germline lookup yields CDR1 SGHAT and CDR2 FQNNGV. This CDR3 comprises 14 residues. Trimming at V came to 4 bases and at J to 6 bases, leaving 3 bases not matched to a gene. The CDR3, as DNA: TGTGCCAGCAGCTCCGGACAGGGGGTCAATGAGCAGTTCTTC. Amino acids: CASSSGQGVNEQFF. Supplemented by reference TRBV11-2 and TRBJ2-1, the full variable domain reads EAGVAQSPRYKIIEKRQSVAFWCNPISGHATLYWYQQILGQGPKLLIQFQNNGVVDDSQLPKDRFSAERLKGVDSTLKIQPAKLEDSAVYLCASSSGQGVNEQFFGPGTRLTVL.

The genes are TRBV27 and TRBJ1-5, with D perhaps TRBD1 (6 bases). CDR3 length: 15 amino acids. CDR1 is MNHEY, CDR2 SMNVEV, per germline (reference sequence). The germline V and J ends were trimmed by 0 bases and 6 bases, with 12 bases remaining between them. The CDR3 sequence: CASSLSGGPFQPQHF. In nucleotides, the CDR3 is TGTGCCAGCAGTTTATCAGGGGGTCCTTTTCAGCCCCAGCATTTT.

This clonotype has ten or more counts. The V gene is TRBV28, the J gene TRBJ1-5; the D gene is possibly TRBD1 (5 bases). Germline-derived CDR1 and CDR2 are MDHEN and SYDVKM. The CDR3 covers 16 residues. Deletions cut 5 bases from V and 1 base from J, with 15 bases between. The CDR3 protein is CASSPPGRGSNQPQHF. The CDR3, as DNA: TGTGCCAGCAGTCCCCCGGGACGGGGGAGCAATCAGCCCCAGCATTTT.